The present T cell receptor beta chain was sequenced within a study of cytomegalovirus exposure and HLA in healthy donors. Regarding the study as a whole: While the bulk of TCR sequences proved rare, some public TCRs turned up in many donors. Accurate prediction of most subjects' HLA-A and HLA-B alleles from TCR beta sequences was reported. It was in a later analysis that TCR association rates were seen to vary by HLA locus, highest for DRB1 and lowest for HLA-C. Listed as cytomegalovirus-associated were about 160 TCR beta chains.

Both 60 Vbeta primers and 13 Jbeta primers went into the PCR. Sequenced by immunoSEQ multiplex PCR; TCRdb stores in-frame clones only, minus some. The table records around 150,000 clones, around 67% of them present only once. Only a few counts were recorded for this clone. Its antigen is still unknown. The source of this sequence is a woman aged 18-29 years in good health and CMV-seropositive. Sequencing used PBMCs.

For the CDR3, the DNA is TGTGCCAGTAGGAGACAGGGGGGAACTGAAGCTTTCTTT. Encoded protein: CASRRQGGTEAFF. The chain uses TRBV19 and TRBJ1-1; 9 bases agree with TRBD1. J was trimmed by 5 bases and V by 6 bases; bases with no gene match: 4. Germline loops: CDR1 LNHDA, CDR2 SQIVND (reference sequence). This CDR3 region has 13 residues. Looking up the rest from reference TRBV19 and TRBJ1-1 gives the full variable domain: DGGITQSPKYLFRKEGQNVTLSCEQNLNHDAMYWYRQDPGQGLRLIYYSQIVNDFQKGDIAEGYSVSREKKESFPLTVTSAQKNPTAFYLCASRRQGGTEAFFGQGTRLTVV.